The clone carrying this T cell receptor (beta chain) was detected a few times. Antigen unknown. This entry is derived from a study of sequential checkpoint blockade in melanoma. On the study more broadly: After both sequences, patients received maintenance nivolumab. Broader study findings: Tumor T-cell fraction and clonality correlated with PD-L1 and CD8+ counts. Clinical benefit was about 30 times likelier when tumor T-cell fraction and clonality increased.

Treatment reported: randomized to nivolumab then ipilimumab (arm A) or the reverse (arm B). Assay: immunoSEQ multiplex PCR; the TCRdb copy retains only in-frame clones and omits some. The data contain 10,000 to 15,000 clones, around 20% of them singletons. Germline CDR1 and CDR2: WSHSY and SAAADI. The CDR3 has 12 residues. V was pared by 3 bases and J by 13 bases, with 10 bases between. Sequenced here: tumor tissue (inferred from file names), sampled from a patient given nivolumab and ipilimumab in sequence. The sequence was collected from a human donor with melanoma. The chain is built from TRBV10-2 and TRBJ1-6, with a possible D match to TRBD1 (5 bases). DNA of the CDR3: TGCGCCAGCAGTGAAGGGCAGGGCCCCCTCCACTTT. Its protein product is CASSEGQGPLHF.